The 10 T cell receptor beta chains reported below all come from one sample, sequenced in a study of blood T cell repertoires in COVID-19. Assay used: immunoSEQ multiplex PCR; TCRdb lists only in-frame clones, some missing. In the table there are under 75,000 clones, 75% to 80% of which are singletons. Sequencing was performed on peripheral blood. These receptor sequences come from a woman older than 75 with acute or convalescent COVID-19.

CDR3 sequence (DNA): TGCGCCAGCAGCCCCACCGGGACAGGGACCCTTTCCTCCTACAATGAGCAGTTCTTC. Protein product: CASSPTGTGTLSSYNEQFF. The chain employs TRBV4-1 and TRBJ2-1; 9 bases fit TRBD1. CDR1 and CDR2 from the germline V gene are MGHRA and YSYEKL. V was pared by 4 bases and J by 0 bases, with 13 bases of the junction left unmatched. CDR3 length: 19 amino acids.

The chain joins TRBV10-2 to TRBJ1-5; the match to TRBD1 covers 9 bases. J lost 3 bases, V lost 2 bases, and 2 bases had no gene match. Germline CDR1 reads WSHSY; CDR2 reads SAAADI. CDR3 size: 15 residues. This CDR3 reads CASSEDRGFNQPQHF. CDR3 DNA: TGCGCCAGCAGTGAGGACAGGGGGTTCAATCAGCCCCAGCATTTT.

This clone was counted once. The chain has TRBV30 and TRBJ1-2, with D possibly being TRBD1 (5 bases). V dropped 0 bases and J dropped 8 bases, with 10 bases sitting between them. In germline, CDR1 is GTSNPN, CDR2 SVGIG (reference sequence). This CDR3 is built from 12 residues. CDR3 in amino acids: CAWSVVGGGYTF. The CDR3 DNA follows: TGTGCCTGGAGTGTCGTTGGGGGGGGCTACACCTTC.

The chain recombines TRBV2 with TRBJ1-2, with 8 positions matching TRBD1. CDR1 SNHLY and CDR2 FYNNEI come from the germline V gene. The CDR3 has 13 amino acids. The junction had 3 bases not matched to a gene; V was cut back by 7 bases and J by 2 bases. CDR3 loop: CASTRTGNYGYTF. The CDR3 bases are TGTGCCAGCACCCGGACAGGGAACTATGGCTACACCTTC.

Of note for this clone: Compared with germline, one end of the junction differs, possibly owing to a read error. This chain joins TRBV19 and TRBJ2-7, with 14 nucleotides matching TRBD2. The CDR3 is 14 residues long. Germline V gene lookup returns CDR1 LNHDA and CDR2 SQIVND (reference sequence). CDR3: CASSGTSGRYEQCF. DNA of the CDR3: TGTGCCAGTAGCGGGACTAGCGGGAGATACGAGCAGTGCTTC. The variable domain in full, with the rest retrieved from reference TRBV19 and TRBJ2-7, is DGGITQSPKYLFRKEGQNVTLSCEQNLNHDAMYWYRQDPGQGLRLIYYSQIVNDFQKGDIAEGYSVSREKKESFPLTVTSAQKNPTAFYLCASSGTSGRYEQCFGPGTRLTVT.

This sequence joins TRBV2 and TRBJ1-3; D gene uncertain. Germline CDR1 SNHLY, CDR2 FYNNEI. Trimming removed 8 bases at V and 0 bases at J, with 14 bases between. This CDR3 spans 15 amino acids. CDR3 DNA sequence: TGTGCCAGCCGAAGGGAGAGCGGCTCTGGAAACACCATATATTTT. Its translation is CASRRESGSGNTIYF.

V is TRBV7-9 and J is TRBJ1-1; weak D call: TRBD1 (5 bases). With 5 bases removed from V and 0 bases from J, the gap between germline ends came to 10 bases. The CDR3 length is 14 residues. CDR1 and CDR2 from the germline V gene are SEHNR and FQNEAQ (reference sequence). CDR3 in amino acids: CASSQGLLNTEAFF. DNA for the CDR3: TGTGCCAGCAGCCAGGGACTCCTGAACACTGAAGCTTTCTTT. Full variable domain (remainder filled in from reference TRBV7-9 and TRBJ1-1): DTGVSQNPRHKITKRGQNVTFRCDPISEHNRLYWYRQTLGQGPEFLTYFQNEAQLEKSRLLSDRFSAERPKGSFSTLEIQRTEQGDSAMYLCASSQGLLNTEAFFGQGTRLTVV.

This clone was detected only once. The chain uses TRBV18 and TRBJ1-1; a weak D match, TRBD1 (5 bases). The CDR3 runs 17 residues. Trimming pared 6 bases from V and 10 bases from J, leaving 30 bases between. The germline CDR1 and CDR2 sequences are KGHSH and LQKENI. The CDR3 loop reads CASSPVREAGSGRGAFF. The DNA of the CDR3 is TGTGCCAGCTCCCCCGTCCGGGAGGCAGGGAGTGGGCGGGGAGCTTTCTTT.

This chain joins TRBV3-1 (or the pseudogene TRBV3-2) and TRBJ2-7; D possibly corresponds to TRBD1 (5 bases). Trimming shortened V by 5 bases and J by 7 bases, and 12 bases separated the two germline ends. This CDR3 spans 12 amino acids. Germline values: CDR1 LGHDT, CDR2 YNNKEL (reference sequence). The CDR3 region is CASSLQDGEQYF. The CDR3 nucleotides read TGTGCCAGCAGCTTACAGGATGGAGAGCAGTACTTC.

V and J are TRBV28 and TRBJ2-6, with 7 bases fitting TRBD1. In germline, CDR1 is MDHEN, CDR2 SYDVKM. J was trimmed by 0 bases and V by 6 bases; bases with no gene match: 11. CDR3 length: 18 amino acids. Written as DNA, the CDR3 is TGTGCCAGCAGACCCCGGGACAGCTACCTCTCTGGGGCCAACGTCCTGACTTTC. This encodes CASRPRDSYLSGANVLTF. Full variable domain (outside the CDR3, taken from reference TRBV28 and TRBJ2-6): DVKVTQSSRYLVKRTGEKVFLECVQDMDHENMFWYRQDPGLGLRLIYFSYDVKMKEKGDIPEGYSVSREKKERFSLILESASTNQTSMYLCASRPRDSYLSGANVLTFGAGSRLTVL.